Each of the 18 T cell receptor beta chains below was sequenced from the same sample in a study of brain T cells in children with intractable seizures. Assay used: immunoSEQ multiplex PCR; TCRdb lists only in-frame clones, some missing. The sample comprises about 340,000 clones, 93% of which are singletons, and roughly 5.7% rests with the top ten. Regarding time point: blood from clinic visit 5 months post-surgery; TSC patient then seizure free. The source was peripheral blood, collected 4 to 5 months after surgery. All receptors come from a boy under three years old with tuberous sclerosis and intractable seizures.

The chain couples TRBV6-1 to TRBJ2-3; TRBD2 matches at 7 bases. The germline CDR1 and CDR2 sequences are MNHNS and SASEGT. J lost 1 base, V lost 3 bases, and 10 bases had no gene match. The CDR3 is made up of 17 amino acids. The CDR3 spells CASSDSVAGVGTDTQYF. The CDR3 bases are TGTGCCAGCAGTGATTCTGTGGCGGGAGTCGGCACAGATACGCAGTATTTT.

The genes are TRBV19 and TRBJ2-4; D is undetermined. Trimming pared 7 bases from V and 8 bases from J, leaving 15 bases between. The CDR3 extends over 13 amino acids. Germline V gene data show CDR1 as LNHDA and CDR2 as SQIVND (reference sequence). The CDR3 nucleotides are TGTGCCAGTAATGGTGGAAGGAACGACATTCAGTACTTC. The encoded protein is CASNGGRNDIQYF.

Points on this clone: Other DNA sequences within the sample encode an identical CDR3. This chain uses TRBV6-1 with TRBJ2-1, with 11 bases matching TRBD2. CDR1 is MNHNS, CDR2 SASEGT, per germline. The CDR3 spans 15 residues. Trimming took 3 bases from V and 9 from J; bases not matched to a gene: 7. The CDR3 protein is CASSDIAGGPGEQFF. The CDR3 nucleotides are TGTGCCAGCAGTGACATAGCGGGAGGGCCGGGTGAGCAGTTCTTC.

The rearrangement links TRBV10-2 to TRBJ1-6, with no clear D. The ends were cut back, 0 bases at V and 10 bases at J, with 10 bases in the middle. Germline V CDR1 and CDR2: WSHSY, SAAADI. This CDR3 spans 14 amino acids. In nucleotides, the CDR3 is TGCGCCAGCAGTGAGTCGAAACGGAAATCACCCCTCCACTTT. It specifies CASSESKRKSPLHF.

V and J are TRBV6-5 and TRBJ2-7; TRBD2 matches at 9 bases. Germline trimming cut 8 bases from V and 4 bases from J; bases unmatched to any gene: 9. Germline V gives CDR1 MNHEY, CDR2 SVGAGI. CDR3 length: 14 amino acids. This CDR3 is CASRPSGARYEQYF. CDR3 nucleotide sequence: TGTGCCAGCCGGCCTAGCGGGGCGCGGTACGAGCAGTACTTC.

By share, this clone ranks as medium-sized. Other DNA variants within this sample encode the same CDR3. The rearrangement links TRBV5-1 to TRBJ2-7, with TRBD1 matching 8 bases. The CDR3 covers 14 residues. Looked up from germline, CDR1 is SGHRS and CDR2 is YFSETQ. J lost 1 base, V lost 0 bases, and 0 bases had no gene match. CDR3: CASSLGQGSYEQYF. The CDR3 nucleotides read TGCGCCAGCAGCTTGGGACAGGGGTCCTACGAGCAGTACTTC.

This clone was recorded a few times. J is TRBJ1-2 and V is TRBV12-3 or TRBV12-4; 8 bases fit TRBD1. CDR3 length: 13 residues. V lost 8 bases to trimming and J lost 4 bases; unmatched junction nucleotides: 6. The CDR3 spells CASGTGQLYGYTF. The CDR3, as DNA: TGTGCCAGCGGGACAGGACAGCTCTATGGCTACACCTTC.

There are a few counts of this clone. This chain joins TRBV5-6 and TRBJ1-5; D not resolved. Trimming stripped 0 bases from V and 1 base from J, with 17 bases between. CDR1 and CDR2 from the germline V gene are SGHDT and YYEEEE. The CDR3 is 18 amino acids. This chain's CDR3 is CASSLEVLSWRSNQPQHF. CDR3 nucleotide sequence: TGTGCCAGCAGCTTGGAGGTTTTATCGTGGAGAAGCAATCAGCCCCAGCATTTT.

The rearrangement links TRBV5-6 to TRBJ2-7; tentative D call: TRBD2 (6 bases). Germline CDR1 reads SGHDT; CDR2 reads YYEEEE. V lost 2 bases to trimming and J lost 6 bases, with 15 bases between them. The CDR3 covers 14 residues. This CDR3 reads CASSFPSRGPEQYF. The CDR3 nucleotides are TGTGCCAGCAGCTTCCCCTCGCGGGGTCCCGAGCAGTACTTC.

This sequence joins TRBV5-6 and TRBJ2-3; D possibly corresponds to TRBD2 (5 bases). This CDR3 spans 17 amino acids. Trimming took off 4 bases at V and 2 bases at J, with 20 bases between the two ends. Germline CDR1 and CDR2: SGHDT and YYEEEE. CDR3 nucleotide sequence: TGTGCCAGCAGCCCCGATAGTAGTGAGGGCTACACAGATACGCAGTATTTT. It is translated as CASSPDSSEGYTDTQYF.

This sequence joins TRBV12-3 or TRBV12-4 and TRBJ2-7; perhaps D is TRBD1 or TRBD2 (5 bases each). V dropped 5 bases and J dropped 4 bases, with 12 bases sitting between them. The CDR3 covers 13 residues. The CDR3 DNA reads as TGTGCCAGCAGTAGGGACCAAGGTTACGAGCAGTACTTC. The encoded protein is CASSRDQGYEQYF.

The V call is TRBV4-2, the J call TRBJ2-7; D remains unclear. Germline lookup yields CDR1 LGHNA and CDR2 YNFKEQ. The CDR3 has 14 residues. V was pared by 4 bases and J by 4 bases, with 14 bases between. DNA for the CDR3: TGTGCCAGCAGCCCGTTTTTATACGGTTACGAGCAGTACTTC. This translates into CASSPFLYGYEQYF.

V gene TRBV10-3 combines with J gene TRBJ1-2; the D gene is possibly TRBD1 (6 bases). Between the trimmed V and J ends, which lost 5 bases and 3 bases, there was a span of 13 bases. Germline V gene sequence: CDR1 ENHRY, CDR2 SYGVKD. The CDR3 is 14 amino acids. The CDR3 reads CAISNGRTDYGYTF. In nucleotides, the CDR3 is TGTGCCATCAGTAATGGACGGACAGACTATGGCTACACCTTC.

Remarks on this clone: This same CDR3 is encoded by further DNA sequences in the sample. The rearrangement joins TRBV24-1 to TRBJ2-3; TRBD1 agrees at 8 bases. The CDR3 contains 15 residues. The V segment lost 4 bases and the J segment 1 base; nucleotides outside the gene matches: 3. Germline CDR1 reads KGHDR; CDR2 reads SFDVKD. The CDR3 bases are TGTGCCACCAGTGACCCGGGACAGGGCACAGATACGCAGTATTTT. Its protein product is CATSDPGQGTDTQYF.

CDR3 residues: CASSSAAGDFNEQYF. For the CDR3, the DNA is TGTGCCAGCAGTTCCGCGGCGGGAGACTTCAACGAGCAGTACTTC. The chain carries TRBV6-5 and TRBJ2-7; TRBD2 agrees at 7 bases. V shed 4 bases, J shed 5 bases, and the junction held 11 bases outside the gene matches. The germline CDR1 and CDR2 sequences are MNHEY and SVGAGI. The CDR3 has 15 amino acids.

V usage is TRBV11-3 and J usage is TRBJ1-1; perhaps TRBD1 as D (6 bases). Germline V gives CDR1 SGHNT, CDR2 YENEEA. The length of the CDR3 is 12 residues. Trimming shortened V by 5 bases and J by 5 bases, and 9 bases separated the two germline ends. This chain's CDR3 is CASSKQGTEAFF. The CDR3 DNA reads as TGTGCCAGCAGCAAGCAGGGGACTGAAGCTTTCTTT.

This chain links TRBV6-1 with TRBJ1-4; possibly TRBD1 for D (6 bases). This CDR3 has 16 residues. CDR1 MNHNS and CDR2 SASEGT come from the germline V gene. V gave up 4 bases and J gave up 1 base, with 13 bases separating them. The CDR3 protein is CASSGNRVVTNEKLFF. CDR3 coding DNA: TGTGCCAGCAGTGGCAACAGGGTTGTAACTAATGAAAAACTGTTTTTT.

The rearrangement uses TRBV15 and TRBJ2-5; TRBD1 agrees at 8 bases. The length of the CDR3 is 16 residues. Germline CDR1 reads LNHNV; CDR2 reads YYDKDF (reference sequence). Trimming removed 3 bases from V and 1 base from J; junction bases left unmatched: 7. The CDR3 spells CATSSPRDRPQETQYF. The CDR3 bases are TGTGCCACCAGCAGCCCCCGGGACAGGCCCCAAGAGACCCAGTACTTC.